The sequence of this TCR beta chain was determined in a study of blood T cell repertoires in COVID-19. Overall study: Both acute and convalescent COVID-19 samples were obtained from the United States, Italy and Spain. From T cells, B-cell-depleted T cells, or PBMCs came the material, which was cDNA or gDNA.

As processed by the authors: For nucleated cells, counts were estimated from reference gene primer amplification. Libraries were prepared by immunoSEQ multiplex PCR; TCRdb keeps only in-frame clonotypes and omits some of them. The V and J calls and clone size are taken from that table; D and trimming were inferred from the DNA. This table holds about 260,000 clones, more than 70% found once. Sequences were obtained from peripheral blood. The receptor was derived from a woman in her 50s with acute or convalescent COVID-19.

CDR3 sequence reads: CASSPRTATDYGYTF. The CDR3 DNA is TGTGCCAGCAGCCCGAGGACAGCCACGGACTATGGCTACACCTTC. The chain carries TRBV9 and TRBJ1-2; a weak D match, TRBD1 (6 bases). Trimming pared 4 bases from V and 3 bases from J, leaving 16 bases between. Per germline, CDR1 SGDLS and CDR2 YYNGEE. This CDR3 is 15 amino acids long. The full variable domain, rest sourced from reference TRBV9 and TRBJ1-2, is DSGVTQTPKHLITATGQRVTLRCSPRSGDLSVYWYQQSLDQGLQFLIQYYNGEERAKGNILERFSAQQFPDLHSELNLSSLELGDSALYFCASSPRTATDYGYTFGSGTRLTVV.